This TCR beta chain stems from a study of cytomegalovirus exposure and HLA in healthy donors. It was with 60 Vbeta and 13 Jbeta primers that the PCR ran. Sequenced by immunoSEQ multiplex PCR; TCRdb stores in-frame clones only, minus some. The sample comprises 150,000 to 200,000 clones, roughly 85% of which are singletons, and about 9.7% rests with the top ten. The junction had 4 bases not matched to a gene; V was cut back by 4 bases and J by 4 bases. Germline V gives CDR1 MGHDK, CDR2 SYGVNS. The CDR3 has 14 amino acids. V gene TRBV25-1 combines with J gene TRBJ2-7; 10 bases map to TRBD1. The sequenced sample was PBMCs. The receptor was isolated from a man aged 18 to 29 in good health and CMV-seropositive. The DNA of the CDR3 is TGTGCCAGCAGTGGGACAGGGGGTCTTTACGAGCAGTACTTC. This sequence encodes CASSGTGGLYEQYF.